The 23 T cell receptor beta chains presented below share a single source sample, sequenced in a study of PD-L1 blockade in urothelial cancer. Time point: pretreatment peripheral blood. Sequenced by immunoSEQ multiplex PCR; TCRdb stores in-frame clones only, minus some. The table includes more than 75,000 clones, roughly 84% detected once. This sample comprised PBMCs, obtained around atezolizumab (anti-PD-L1) treatment. These receptors were obtained from a man aged 55 to 70 with urothelial cancer.

The chain is built from TRBV2 and TRBJ2-3, with 12 bases matching TRBD2. J gave up 6 bases and V 9 bases, and 10 bases lay outside the gene matches. This CDR3 is 15 amino acids long. CDR1 SNHLY and CDR2 FYNNEI come from the germline V gene. The DNA of the CDR3 is TGTGCCAGGGGTTCCTCTAGCGGGGGGGTTGATACGCAGTATTTT. This translates into CARGSSSGGVDTQYF.

The chain uses TRBV30 and TRBJ2-7, with D possibly matching TRBD2 (5 bases). Germline V gene lookup returns CDR1 GTSNPN and CDR2 SVGIG (reference sequence). CDR3 length: 12 residues. Trimming cost V 5 bases and J 1 base, with 9 bases left between them. This CDR3 reads CAWSPGSYEQYF. CDR3 DNA: TGTGCCTGGTCTCCGGGGTCCTACGAGCAGTACTTC.

The V call is TRBV6-5, the J call TRBJ2-7; D is unclear. Per germline, CDR1 MNHEY and CDR2 SVGAGI. V lost 5 bases, J lost 5 bases, and 19 bases lay in between. The CDR3 length is 15 residues. The CDR3 DNA is TGTGCCAGCAGTGCGTTTGGAGCTCCGCTGAACGAGCAGTACTTC. Translation: CASSAFGAPLNEQYF.

This clone was seen just once. The rearrangement links TRBV5-1 to TRBJ2-3; D is unresolved. This CDR3 has 15 amino acids. The germline V and J ends were trimmed by 2 bases and 0 bases, with 10 bases remaining between them. In germline, CDR1 is SGHRS, CDR2 YFSETQ. CDR3 protein: CASSFSLASTDTQYF. The CDR3 bases are TGCGCCAGCAGCTTCTCGTTAGCTAGCACAGATACGCAGTATTTT.

J is TRBJ1-1 and V is TRBV7-2, with 8 nucleotides matching TRBD1. CDR3 length equals 14 residues. The V segment lost 5 bases and the J segment 8 bases; nucleotides outside the gene matches: 10. Germline loops: CDR1 SGHTA, CDR2 FQGNSA. This CDR3 is CASSPADREREAFF. In DNA, the CDR3 is TGTGCCAGCAGCCCCGCGGACAGGGAGCGGGAAGCTTTCTTT.

This chain uses TRBV29-1 with TRBJ2-1, with D perhaps TRBD2 (6 bases). The CDR3 covers 14 residues. From germline, CDR1 is SQVTM and CDR2 ANQGSEA. Trimming took 3 bases from V and 3 from J, leaving 12 bases between them. CDR3 amino acids: CSVDGGQVYNEQFF. DNA for the CDR3: TGCAGCGTTGACGGAGGGCAAGTCTACAATGAGCAGTTCTTC.

The rearrangement joins TRBV28 to TRBJ2-1; 8 bases agree with TRBD1. Trimming took 5 bases from V and 5 from J; bases not matched to a gene: 8. CDR3 length: 15 residues. Looked up from germline, CDR1 is MDHEN and CDR2 is SYDVKM. CDR3 sequence reads: CASSLPGTGNNEQFF. Here the CDR3 DNA reads TGTGCCAGCAGTCTCCCCGGGACAGGTAACAATGAGCAGTTCTTC.

J is TRBJ2-5 and V is TRBV19; tentatively, D is TRBD1 (5 bases). The CDR3 has 13 amino acids. Germline CDR1 reads LNHDA; CDR2 reads SQIVND (reference sequence). V was clipped by 7 bases and J by 3 bases, with 12 bases between them. CDR3 sequence reads: CASTGPGKETQYF. The DNA of the CDR3 is TGTGCCAGTACAGGTCCAGGGAAAGAGACCCAGTACTTC.

The chain recombines TRBV2 with TRBJ1-5, with 7 bases that match TRBD1. The germline V gene has CDR1 SNHLY and CDR2 FYNNEI. This CDR3 region has 17 residues. V was clipped by 0 bases and J by 4 bases; unmatched bases: 9. CDR3 sequence (DNA): TGTGCCAGCAGTGAAGCGCTGGGCAGGGGGGCAAATCAGCCCCAGCATTTT. It specifies CASSEALGRGANQPQHF.

J is TRBJ2-7 and V is TRBV30; TRBD1 matches 9 bases. Trimming cost V 4 bases and J 6 bases; bases outside gene matches: 7. Germline CDR1 reads GTSNPN; CDR2 reads SVGIG (reference sequence). The CDR3 is 13 amino acids. The CDR3 reads CAWTGTGWVEQYF. DNA for the CDR3: TGTGCCTGGACCGGGACAGGGTGGGTCGAGCAGTACTTC.

This clone appeared a single time. The gene calls are TRBV20-1 and TRBJ1-4; no clear D gene. V was cut by 5 bases and J by 8 bases, with 9 bases left in between. There are 11 residues in the CDR3. Germline V gene lookup returns CDR1 DFQATT and CDR2 SNEGSKA (reference sequence). This CDR3 reads CSAGLREKLFF. The CDR3 DNA reads TGCAGTGCTGGCCTCCGAGAAAAACTGTTTTTT.

DNA of the CDR3: TGTGCCAGCAGCTGGACGACGCGGGGACCCGAAGCTTTCTTT. The encoded protein is CASSWTTRGPEAFF. The rearrangement uses TRBV5-6 and TRBJ1-1, with a tentative D call TRBD1 (5 bases). Germline V gives CDR1 SGHDT, CDR2 YYEEEE. The CDR3 has 14 amino acids. The V and J ends lost 3 bases and 8 bases respectively, with 17 bases between them.

The rearrangement links TRBV7-2 to TRBJ2-5; TRBD1 matches 7 bases. CDR3 length: 15 residues. The germline CDR1 and CDR2 sequences are SGHTA and FQGNSA. The trim removed 3 bases at V and 4 bases at J, leaving 8 bases unmatched. The CDR3 DNA reads as TGTGCCAGCAGCTTTCGCGACAGGGATCGAGAGACCCAGTACTTC. Its protein is CASSFRDRDRETQYF.

This chain uses TRBV6-1 with TRBJ1-6; D unclear. The CDR3 totals 15 residues. In germline, CDR1 is MNHNS, CDR2 SASEGT. V lost 3 bases to trimming and J lost 6 bases, with 12 bases between them. CDR3 nucleotide sequence: TGTGCCAGCAGTGACCGACGGCTAGGTAATTCACCCCTCCACTTT. Protein product: CASSDRRLGNSPLHF.

The rearrangement joins TRBV4-3 to TRBJ2-7; TRBD2 matches 12 bases. V shed 4 bases, J shed 0 bases, and the junction held 4 bases outside the gene matches. The CDR3 is 16 residues long. Per the germline V gene, CDR1 is LGHNA and CDR2 is YSLEER. CDR3 in amino acids: CASSLRTSGISYEQYF. The CDR3 DNA follows: TGCGCCAGCAGCCTTCGGACTAGCGGGATCTCCTACGAGCAGTACTTC.

The chain combines TRBV5-6 with TRBJ2-7; 12 positions match TRBD1. The CDR3 runs 16 residues. In germline, CDR1 is SGHDT, CDR2 YYEEEE. V gave up 1 base and J gave up 7 bases; unmatched junction bases: 9. CDR3 residues: CASSLSPGQGAREQYF. Written as DNA, the CDR3 is TGTGCCAGCAGCTTGTCCCCGGGACAGGGGGCTCGGGAGCAGTACTTC.

This clone was seen a single time. J is TRBJ2-7 and V is TRBV29-1; 10 bases are shared with TRBD1. The CDR3 length is 13 residues. V shed 6 bases and J 2 bases; nucleotides not matched to a gene: 4. CDR1 is SQVTM, CDR2 ANQGSEA, per germline. The CDR3 spells CSVRDRGTYEQYF. CDR3 bases: TGCAGCGTCCGGGACAGGGGTACCTACGAGCAGTACTTC.

V and J are TRBV15 and TRBJ2-1; TRBD2 matches at 9 bases. J lost 8 bases, V lost 5 bases, and 10 bases had no gene match. Germline assignment: CDR1 LNHNV and CDR2 YYDKDF (reference sequence). The length of the CDR3 is 15 residues. The CDR3 coding sequence is TGTGCCACCAGCCAGGCTGGCGGGGGGGCCTATGAGCAGTTCTTC. It codes for CATSQAGGGAYEQFF.

Comment on this clone: Different DNA sequences within this sample yield the same CDR3. The chain combines TRBV7-2 with TRBJ2-4; TRBD1 matches at 8 bases. V was pared by 5 bases and J by 5 bases, with 5 bases of the junction left unmatched. CDR1 SGHTA and CDR2 FQGNSA come from the germline V gene. CDR3 length: 14 amino acids. CDR3 nucleotides: TGTGCCAGCAGCCTTACAGGGGGGCAAAACATTCAGTACTTC. Protein product: CASSLTGGQNIQYF.

The CDR3 nucleotides are TGTGCCAGCAGTTACGCCACCGGGACTAGCTCCGGGGAGCTGTTTTTT. Its protein is CASSYATGTSSGELFF. This chain uses TRBV7-9 with TRBJ2-2; 9 bases line up with TRBD2. Germline CDR1 reads SEHNR; CDR2 reads FQNEAQ (reference sequence). The CDR3 runs to 16 residues. The V segment lost 6 bases and the J segment 6 bases; nucleotides outside the gene matches: 11.

CDR3 bases: TGCGCCAGCCGACTCGACCCCTCCTTCGTTGAGCAGTACTTC. It codes for CASRLDPSFVEQYF. The rearrangement links TRBV5-1 to TRBJ2-7; D call uncertain. The CDR3 length is 14 residues. Germline-derived CDR1 and CDR2 are SGHRS and YFSETQ. The V end lost 7 bases, the J end lost 7 bases, and 21 bases lay between the germline ends.

This chain links TRBV2 with TRBJ2-3; 11 positions match TRBD1. V trimming: 6 bases; J trimming: 5 bases; junction bases outside the gene matches: 7. CDR1 and CDR2 (germline): SNHLY, FYNNEI. The CDR3 is 15 amino acids. CDR3 sequence reads: CASSHGQGAKDTQYF. CDR3 DNA sequence: TGTGCCAGCAGCCACGGACAGGGGGCCAAAGATACGCAGTATTTT.

In DNA form, the CDR3 reads TGTGCCAGCAGTTGGACAGGGGGGAATTCACCCCTCCACTTT. Amino acids: CASSWTGGNSPLHF. The V and J genes are TRBV27 and TRBJ1-6; TRBD1 matches at 10 bases. This CDR3 comprises 14 residues. Germline-derived CDR1 and CDR2 are MNHEY and SMNVEV (reference sequence). V lost 4 bases to trimming and J lost 7 bases; unmatched junction nucleotides: 1.